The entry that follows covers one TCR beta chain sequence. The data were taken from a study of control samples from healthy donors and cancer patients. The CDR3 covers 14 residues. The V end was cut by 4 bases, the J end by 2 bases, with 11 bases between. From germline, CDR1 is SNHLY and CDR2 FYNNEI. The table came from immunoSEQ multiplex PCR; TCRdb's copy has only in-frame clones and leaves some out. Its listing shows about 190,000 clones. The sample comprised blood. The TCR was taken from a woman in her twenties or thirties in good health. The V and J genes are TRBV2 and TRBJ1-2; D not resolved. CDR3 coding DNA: TGTGCCAGCAGTGTGTATGAGGAAAACTATGGCTACACCTTC. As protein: CASSVYEENYGYTF.